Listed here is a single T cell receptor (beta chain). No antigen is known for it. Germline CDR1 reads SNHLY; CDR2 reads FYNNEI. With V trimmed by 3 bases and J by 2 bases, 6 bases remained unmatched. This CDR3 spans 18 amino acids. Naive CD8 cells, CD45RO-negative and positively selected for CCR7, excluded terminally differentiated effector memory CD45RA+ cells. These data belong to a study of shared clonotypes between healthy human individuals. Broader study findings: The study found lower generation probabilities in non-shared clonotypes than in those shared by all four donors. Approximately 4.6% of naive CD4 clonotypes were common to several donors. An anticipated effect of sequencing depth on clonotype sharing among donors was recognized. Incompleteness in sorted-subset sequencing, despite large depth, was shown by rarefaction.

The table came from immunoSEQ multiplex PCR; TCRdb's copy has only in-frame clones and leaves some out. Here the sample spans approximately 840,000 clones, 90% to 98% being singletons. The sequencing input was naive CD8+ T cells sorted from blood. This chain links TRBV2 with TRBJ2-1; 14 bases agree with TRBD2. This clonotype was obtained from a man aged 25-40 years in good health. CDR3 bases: TGTGCCAGCAGTGAGACGGGGACTAGCGGGAGCACCTACAATGAGCAGTTCTTC. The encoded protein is CASSETGTSGSTYNEQFF.